This T cell receptor beta chain derives from a study of OX40 agonist ivuxolimab in advanced cancers. This CDR3 spans 12 amino acids. Germline CDR1 and CDR2: SGHTA and FQGNSA. V dropped 5 bases and J dropped 10 bases, with 12 bases sitting between them. Clones were read by immunoSEQ multiplex PCR, and TCRdb kept only the in-frame ones, dropping some. The data contain some 22,000 clones, around four fifths of them seen just once; the ten biggest clones take up more than 2%. This material consisted of CD4+ or CD8+ T cells sorted from blood, taken in a trial of the OX40 agonist ivuxolimab. This chain connects TRBV7-2 to TRBJ2-1; possible D gene TRBD2, 5 bases. This sequence was found in an adult with an advanced solid tumor such as melanoma, head and neck, liver or kidney cancer. The CDR3: CASSAPSPEQFF. The CDR3, as DNA: TGTGCCAGCAGCGCACCTAGCCCCGAGCAGTTCTTC.